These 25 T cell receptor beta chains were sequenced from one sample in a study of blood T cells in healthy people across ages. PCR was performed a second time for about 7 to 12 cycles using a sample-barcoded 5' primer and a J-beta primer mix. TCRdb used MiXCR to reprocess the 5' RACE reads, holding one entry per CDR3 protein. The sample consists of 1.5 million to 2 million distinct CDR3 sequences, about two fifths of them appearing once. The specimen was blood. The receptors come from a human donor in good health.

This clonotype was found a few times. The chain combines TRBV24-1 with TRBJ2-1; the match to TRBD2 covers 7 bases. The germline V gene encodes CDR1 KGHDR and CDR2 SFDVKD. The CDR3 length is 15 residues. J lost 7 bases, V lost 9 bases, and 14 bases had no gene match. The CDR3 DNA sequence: TGTGCCACCCATCCTGGGCCTAGCGGAGAGAATGAGCAGTTCTTC. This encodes CATHPGPSGENEQFF.

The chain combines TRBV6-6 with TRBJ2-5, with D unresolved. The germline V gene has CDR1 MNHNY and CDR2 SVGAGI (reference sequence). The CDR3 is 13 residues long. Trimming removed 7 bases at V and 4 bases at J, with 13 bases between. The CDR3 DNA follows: TGTGCCAGCAAGCTGTCCACATTAGAGACCCAGTACTTC. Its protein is CASKLSTLETQYF.

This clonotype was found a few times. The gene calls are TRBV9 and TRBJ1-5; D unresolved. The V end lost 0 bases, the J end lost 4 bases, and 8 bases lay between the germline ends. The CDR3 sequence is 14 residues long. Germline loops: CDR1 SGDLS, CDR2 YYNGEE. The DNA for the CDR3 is TGTGCCAGCAGCGTAGGAAGCAGGAATCAGCCCCAGCATTTT. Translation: CASSVGSRNQPQHF.

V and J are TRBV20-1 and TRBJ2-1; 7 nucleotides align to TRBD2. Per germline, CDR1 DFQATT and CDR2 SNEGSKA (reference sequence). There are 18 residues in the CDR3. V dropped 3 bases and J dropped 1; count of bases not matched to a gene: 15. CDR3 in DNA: TGCAGTGCTAGCCGACTATCCCTGGCGGGGGATTCCTACAATGAGCAGTTCTTC. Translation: CSASRLSLAGDSYNEQFF.

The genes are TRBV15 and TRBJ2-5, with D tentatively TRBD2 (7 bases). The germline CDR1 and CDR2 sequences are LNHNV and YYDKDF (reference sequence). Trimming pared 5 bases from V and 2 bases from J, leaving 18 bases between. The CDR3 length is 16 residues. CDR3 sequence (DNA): TGTGCCACCAGCGGGGGGGGTCGGACAGCTCAAGAGACCCAGTACTTC. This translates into CATSGGGRTAQETQYF.

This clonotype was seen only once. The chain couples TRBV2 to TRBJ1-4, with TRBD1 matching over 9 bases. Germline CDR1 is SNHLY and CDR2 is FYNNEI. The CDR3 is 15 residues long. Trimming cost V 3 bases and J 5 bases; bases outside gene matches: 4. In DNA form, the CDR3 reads TGTGCCAGCAGTGAGGACAGGGGATTAAATGAAAAACTGTTTTTT. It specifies CASSEDRGLNEKLFF. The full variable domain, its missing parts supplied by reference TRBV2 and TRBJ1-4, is EPEVTQTPSHQVTQMGQEVILRCVPISNHLYFYWYRQILGQKVEFLVSFYNNEISEKSEIFDDQFSVERPDGSNFTLKIRSTKLEDSAMYFCASSEDRGLNEKLFFGSGTQLSVL.

CDR3 in DNA: TGTGCCAGCAGCCAAGAGGTAAACGATCTAGGGCGGCCCCTCCACTTT. It specifies CASSQEVNDLGRPLHF. The rearrangement uses TRBV4-2 and TRBJ1-6; D is undetermined. CDR1 LGHNA and CDR2 YNFKEQ come from the germline V gene. The CDR3 has 16 residues. Trimming removed 0 bases at V and 13 bases at J, with 19 bases between.

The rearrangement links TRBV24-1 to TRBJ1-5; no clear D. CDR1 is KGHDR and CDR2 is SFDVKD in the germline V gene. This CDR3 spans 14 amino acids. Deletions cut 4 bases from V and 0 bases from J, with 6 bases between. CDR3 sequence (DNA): TGTGCCACCAGTGAGCAGAATAGCAATCAGCCCCAGCATTTT. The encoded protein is CATSEQNSNQPQHF.

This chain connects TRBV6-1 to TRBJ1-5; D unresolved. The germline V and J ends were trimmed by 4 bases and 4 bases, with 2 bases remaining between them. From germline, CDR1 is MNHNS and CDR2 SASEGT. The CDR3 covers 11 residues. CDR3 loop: CASSANQPQHF. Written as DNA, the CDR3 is TGTGCCAGCAGTGCTAATCAGCCCCAGCATTTT.

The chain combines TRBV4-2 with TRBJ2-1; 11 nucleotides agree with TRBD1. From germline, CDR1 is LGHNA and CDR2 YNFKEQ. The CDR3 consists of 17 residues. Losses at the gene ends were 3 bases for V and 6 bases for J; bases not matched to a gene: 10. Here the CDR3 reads CASSHGAPGQGGNEQFF. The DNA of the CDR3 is TGTGCCAGCAGCCATGGGGCCCCGGGACAGGGGGGCAATGAGCAGTTCTTC.

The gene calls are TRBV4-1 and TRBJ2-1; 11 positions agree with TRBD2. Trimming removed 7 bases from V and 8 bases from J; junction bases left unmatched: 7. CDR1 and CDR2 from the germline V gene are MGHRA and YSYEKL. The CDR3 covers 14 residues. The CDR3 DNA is TGCGCCAGCAACTTTGGACTAGCGGGCGATGAGCAGTTCTTC. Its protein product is CASNFGLAGDEQFF.

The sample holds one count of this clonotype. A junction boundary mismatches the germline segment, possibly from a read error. The CDR3 coding sequence is TGTGTCAGCAGTTTAGCTTTCGGGGATCCTACGACTAACTATGGCTACACCTTC. Amino acids: CVSSLAFGDPTTNYGYTF. The chain uses TRBV12-3 or TRBV12-4 and TRBJ1-2; no reliable D call. The CDR3 has 18 residues.

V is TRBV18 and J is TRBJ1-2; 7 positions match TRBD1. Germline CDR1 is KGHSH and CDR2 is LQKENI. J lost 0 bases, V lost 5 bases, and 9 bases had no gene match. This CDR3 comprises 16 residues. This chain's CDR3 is CASSTGTALTNYGYTF. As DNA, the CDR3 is TGTGCCAGCTCAACCGGGACAGCCTTAACTAACTATGGCTACACCTTC.

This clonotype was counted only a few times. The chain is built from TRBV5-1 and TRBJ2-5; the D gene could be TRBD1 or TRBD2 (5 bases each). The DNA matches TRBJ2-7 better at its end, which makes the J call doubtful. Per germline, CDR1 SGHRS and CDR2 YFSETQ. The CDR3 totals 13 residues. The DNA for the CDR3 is TGCGCCAGCAGCTTGGAGTGGGGGAACGAGCAGTACTTC. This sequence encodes CASSLEWGNEQYF.

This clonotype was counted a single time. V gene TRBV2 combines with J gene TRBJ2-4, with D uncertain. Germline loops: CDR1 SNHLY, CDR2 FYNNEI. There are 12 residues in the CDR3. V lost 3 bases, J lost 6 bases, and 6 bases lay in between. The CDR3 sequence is CASSDRVNIQYF. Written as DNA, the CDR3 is TGTGCCAGCAGTGATCGCGTAAACATTCAGTACTTC.

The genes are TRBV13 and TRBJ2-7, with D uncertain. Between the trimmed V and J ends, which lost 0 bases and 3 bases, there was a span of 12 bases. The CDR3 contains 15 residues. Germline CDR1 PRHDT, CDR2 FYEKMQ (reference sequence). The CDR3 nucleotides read TGTGCCAGCAGCTTAGGACAGATCGCCTTCTACGAGCAGTACTTC. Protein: CASSLGQIAFYEQYF.

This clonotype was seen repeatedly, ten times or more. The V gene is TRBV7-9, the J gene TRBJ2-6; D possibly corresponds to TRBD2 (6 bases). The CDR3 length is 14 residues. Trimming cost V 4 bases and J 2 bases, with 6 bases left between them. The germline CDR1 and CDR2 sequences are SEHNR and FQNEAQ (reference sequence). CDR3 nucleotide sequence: TGTGCCAGCAGCTGGGGGGCTGGGGCCAACGTCCTGACTTTC. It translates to CASSWGAGANVLTF.

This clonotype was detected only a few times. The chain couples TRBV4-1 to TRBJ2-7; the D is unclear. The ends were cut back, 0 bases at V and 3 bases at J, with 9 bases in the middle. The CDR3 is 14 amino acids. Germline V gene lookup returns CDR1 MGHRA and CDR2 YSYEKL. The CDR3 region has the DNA TGCGCCAGCAGCCAAGAGCCGGACGGCTACGAGCAGTACTTC. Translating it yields CASSQEPDGYEQYF.

Written as DNA, the CDR3 is TGTGCCATCAGTGAAGAGACTGAAGCTTTCTTT. This encodes CAISEETEAFF. The chain joins TRBV10-3 to TRBJ1-1; D is ambiguous. Germline V gene sequence: CDR1 ENHRY, CDR2 SYGVKD. The CDR3 totals 11 residues. V lost 3 bases and J 5 bases, leaving 4 bases between the germline ends.

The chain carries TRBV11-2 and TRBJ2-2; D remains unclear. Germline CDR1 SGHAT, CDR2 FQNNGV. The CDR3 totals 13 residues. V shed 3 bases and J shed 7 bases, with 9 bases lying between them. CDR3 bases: TGTGCCAGCAGCTTGGTCTTTCTCGGGGAGCTGTTTTTT. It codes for CASSLVFLGELFF.

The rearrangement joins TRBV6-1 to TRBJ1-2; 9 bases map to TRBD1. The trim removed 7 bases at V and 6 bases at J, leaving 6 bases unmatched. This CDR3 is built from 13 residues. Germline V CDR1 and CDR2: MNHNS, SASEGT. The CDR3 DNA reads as TGTGCCAGCATTCGGGACAGGGTGGATGGCTACACCTTC. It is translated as CASIRDRVDGYTF.

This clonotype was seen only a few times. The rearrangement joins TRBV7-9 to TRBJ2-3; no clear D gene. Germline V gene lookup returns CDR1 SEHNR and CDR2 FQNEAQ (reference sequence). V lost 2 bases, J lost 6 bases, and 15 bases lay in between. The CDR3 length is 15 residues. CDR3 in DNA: TGTGCCAGCAGCTTAAAGTTAATAGGTTGGGATACGCAGTATTTT. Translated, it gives CASSLKLIGWDTQYF.

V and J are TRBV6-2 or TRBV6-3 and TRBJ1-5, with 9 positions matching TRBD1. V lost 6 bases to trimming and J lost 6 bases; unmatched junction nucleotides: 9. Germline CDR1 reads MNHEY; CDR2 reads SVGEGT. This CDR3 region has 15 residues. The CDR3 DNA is TGTGCCAGCAGACCATTAACAGGGGGCATTCAGCCCCAGCATTTT. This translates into CASRPLTGGIQPQHF.

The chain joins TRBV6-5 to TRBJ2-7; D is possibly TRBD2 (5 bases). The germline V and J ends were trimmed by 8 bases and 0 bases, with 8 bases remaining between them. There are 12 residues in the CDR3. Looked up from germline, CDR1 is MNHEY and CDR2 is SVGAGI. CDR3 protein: CASEGSSYEQYF. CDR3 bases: TGTGCCAGCGAGGGCAGCTCCTACGAGCAGTACTTC.

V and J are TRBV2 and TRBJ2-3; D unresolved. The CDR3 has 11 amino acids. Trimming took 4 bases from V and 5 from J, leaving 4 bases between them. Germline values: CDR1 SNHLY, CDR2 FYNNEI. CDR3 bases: TGTGCCAGCAGTGCTGAAGATACGCAGTATTTT. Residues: CASSAEDTQYF.